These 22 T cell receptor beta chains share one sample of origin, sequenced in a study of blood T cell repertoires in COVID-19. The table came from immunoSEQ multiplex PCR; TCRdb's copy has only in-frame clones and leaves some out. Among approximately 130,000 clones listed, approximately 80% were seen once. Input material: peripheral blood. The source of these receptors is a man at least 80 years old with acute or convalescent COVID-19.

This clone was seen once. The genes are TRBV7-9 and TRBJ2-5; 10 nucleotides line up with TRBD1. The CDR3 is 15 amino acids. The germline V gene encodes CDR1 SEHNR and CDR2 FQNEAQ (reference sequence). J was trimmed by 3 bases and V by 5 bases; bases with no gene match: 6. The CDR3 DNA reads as TGTGCCAGCAGCCCCGGGACAGGGGTAAAAGAGACCCAGTACTTC. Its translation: CASSPGTGVKETQYF. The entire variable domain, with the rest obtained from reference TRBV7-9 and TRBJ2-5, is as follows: DTGVSQNPRHKITKRGQNVTFRCDPISEHNRLYWYRQTLGQGPEFLTYFQNEAQLEKSRLLSDRFSAERPKGSFSTLEIQRTEQGDSAMYLCASSPGTGVKETQYFGPGTRLLVL.

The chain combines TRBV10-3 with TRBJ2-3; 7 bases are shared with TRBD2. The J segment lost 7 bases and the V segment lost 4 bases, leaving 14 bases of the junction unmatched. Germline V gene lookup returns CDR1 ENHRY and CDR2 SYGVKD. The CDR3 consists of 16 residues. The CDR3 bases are TGTGCCATCAGTGCGGGAGCCTCCGGGGGGACGAATACGCAGTATTTT. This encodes CAISAGASGGTNTQYF.

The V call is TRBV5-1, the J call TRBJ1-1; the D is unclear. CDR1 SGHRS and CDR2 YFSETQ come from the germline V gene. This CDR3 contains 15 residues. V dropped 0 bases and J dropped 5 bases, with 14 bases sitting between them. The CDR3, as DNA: TGCGCCAGCAGCTTGGATAACCTTTGGAGGACTGAAGCTTTCTTT. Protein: CASSLDNLWRTEAFF.

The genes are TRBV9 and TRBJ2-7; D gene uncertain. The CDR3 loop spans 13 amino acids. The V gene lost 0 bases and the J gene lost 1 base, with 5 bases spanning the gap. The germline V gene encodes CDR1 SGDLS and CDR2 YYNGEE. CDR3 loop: CASSVGLSYEQYF. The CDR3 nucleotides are TGTGCCAGCAGCGTAGGACTGTCCTACGAGCAGTACTTC. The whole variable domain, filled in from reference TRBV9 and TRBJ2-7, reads DSGVTQTPKHLITATGQRVTLRCSPRSGDLSVYWYQQSLDQGLQFLIQYYNGEERAKGNILERFSAQQFPDLHSELNLSSLELGDSALYFCASSVGLSYEQYFGPGTRLTVT.

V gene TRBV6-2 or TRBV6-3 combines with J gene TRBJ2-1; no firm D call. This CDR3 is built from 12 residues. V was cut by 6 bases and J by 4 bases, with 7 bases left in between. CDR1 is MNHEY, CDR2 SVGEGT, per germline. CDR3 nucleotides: TGTGCCAGCAGCAAATTATACAATGAGCAGTTCTTC. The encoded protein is CASSKLYNEQFF.

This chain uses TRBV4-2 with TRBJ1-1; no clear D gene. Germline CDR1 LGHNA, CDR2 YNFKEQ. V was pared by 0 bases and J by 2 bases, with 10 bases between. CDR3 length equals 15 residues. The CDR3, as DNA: TGTGCCAGCAGCCAAGAATTACAGTTAAACACTGAAGCTTTCTTT. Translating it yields CASSQELQLNTEAFF.

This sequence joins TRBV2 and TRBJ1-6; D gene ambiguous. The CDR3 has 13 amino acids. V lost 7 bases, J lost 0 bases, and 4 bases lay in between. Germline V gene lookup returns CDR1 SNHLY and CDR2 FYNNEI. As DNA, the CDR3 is TGTGCCAGCACATTCTCCTATAATTCACCCCTCCACTTT. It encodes CASTFSYNSPLHF.

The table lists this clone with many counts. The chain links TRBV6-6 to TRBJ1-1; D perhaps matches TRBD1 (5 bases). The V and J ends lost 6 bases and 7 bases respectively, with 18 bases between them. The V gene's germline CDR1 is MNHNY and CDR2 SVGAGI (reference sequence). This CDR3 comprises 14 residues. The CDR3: CASRGGQAVVEAFF. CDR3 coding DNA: TGTGCCAGCAGGGGTGGACAAGCCGTTGTTGAAGCTTTCTTT.

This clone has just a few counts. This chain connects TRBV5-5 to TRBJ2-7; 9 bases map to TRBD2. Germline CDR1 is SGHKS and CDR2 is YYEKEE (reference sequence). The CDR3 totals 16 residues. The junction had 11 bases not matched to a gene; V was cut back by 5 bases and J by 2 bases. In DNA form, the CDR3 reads TGTGCCAGCAGGGAAGGTTGGGCTAGCGGGGCCTACGAGCAGTACTTC. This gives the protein CASREGWASGAYEQYF.

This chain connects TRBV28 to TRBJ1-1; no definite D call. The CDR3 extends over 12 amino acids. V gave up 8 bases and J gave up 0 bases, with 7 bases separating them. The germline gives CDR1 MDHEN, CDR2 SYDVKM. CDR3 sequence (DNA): TGTGCCAGCGGGCTCCTGAACACTGAAGCTTTCTTT. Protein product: CASGLLNTEAFF.

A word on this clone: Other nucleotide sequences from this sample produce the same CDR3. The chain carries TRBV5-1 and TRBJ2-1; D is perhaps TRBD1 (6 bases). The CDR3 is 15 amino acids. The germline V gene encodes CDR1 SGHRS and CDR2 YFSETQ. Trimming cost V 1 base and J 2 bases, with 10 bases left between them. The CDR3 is CASSLLQGTYNEQFF. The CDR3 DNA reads TGCGCCAGCAGCTTGTTACAGGGCACCTACAATGAGCAGTTCTTC.

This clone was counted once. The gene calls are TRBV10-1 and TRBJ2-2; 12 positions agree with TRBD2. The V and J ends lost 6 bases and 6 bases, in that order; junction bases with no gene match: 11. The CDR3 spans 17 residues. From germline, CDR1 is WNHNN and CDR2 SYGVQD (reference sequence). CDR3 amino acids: CASSAGTSGWGAGELFF. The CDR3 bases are TGCGCCAGCAGCGCCGGGACTAGCGGGTGGGGGGCCGGGGAGCTGTTTTTT.

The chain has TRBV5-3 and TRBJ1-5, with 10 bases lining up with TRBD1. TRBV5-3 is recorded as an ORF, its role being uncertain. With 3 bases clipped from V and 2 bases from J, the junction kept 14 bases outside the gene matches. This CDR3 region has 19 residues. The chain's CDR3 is CARSWVRDRGPPGNQPQHF. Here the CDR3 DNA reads TGTGCCAGAAGCTGGGTTCGAGACAGGGGGCCCCCGGGCAATCAGCCCCAGCATTTT.

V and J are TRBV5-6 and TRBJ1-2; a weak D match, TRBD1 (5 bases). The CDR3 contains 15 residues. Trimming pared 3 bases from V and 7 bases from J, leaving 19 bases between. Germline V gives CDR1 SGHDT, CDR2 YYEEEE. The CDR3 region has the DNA TGTGCCAGCAGCTCTTGGGTCGGGGGGTTGTTTGGCTACACCTTC. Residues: CASSSWVGGLFGYTF.

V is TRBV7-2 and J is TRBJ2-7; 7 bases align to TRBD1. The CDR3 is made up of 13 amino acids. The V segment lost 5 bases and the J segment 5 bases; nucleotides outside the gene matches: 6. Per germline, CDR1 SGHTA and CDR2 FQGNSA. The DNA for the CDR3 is TGTGCCAGCAGCGGCAGGGACAGTCACGAGCAGTACTTC. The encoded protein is CASSGRDSHEQYF.

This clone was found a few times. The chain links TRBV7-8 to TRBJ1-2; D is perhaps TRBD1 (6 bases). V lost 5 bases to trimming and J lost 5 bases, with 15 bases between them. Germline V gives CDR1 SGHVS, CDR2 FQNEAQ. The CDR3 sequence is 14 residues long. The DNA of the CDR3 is TGTGCCAGCAGCCCGAGGACAGCTGGATATGGCTACACCTTC. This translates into CASSPRTAGYGYTF.

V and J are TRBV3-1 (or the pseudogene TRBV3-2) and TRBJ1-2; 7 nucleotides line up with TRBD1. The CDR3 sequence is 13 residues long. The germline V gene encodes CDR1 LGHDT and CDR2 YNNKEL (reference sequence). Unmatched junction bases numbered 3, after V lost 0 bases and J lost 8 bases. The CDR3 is CASSQEQGRGYTF. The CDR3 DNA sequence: TGTGCCAGCAGCCAAGAACAGGGGAGGGGCTACACCTTC.

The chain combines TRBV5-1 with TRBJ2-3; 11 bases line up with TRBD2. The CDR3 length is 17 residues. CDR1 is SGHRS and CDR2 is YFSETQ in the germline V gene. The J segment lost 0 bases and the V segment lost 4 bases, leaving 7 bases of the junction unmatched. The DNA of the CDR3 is TGCGCCAGCAGCAAAAGAGCTAGCGGGGGGAGCACAGATACGCAGTATTTT. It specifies CASSKRASGGSTDTQYF.

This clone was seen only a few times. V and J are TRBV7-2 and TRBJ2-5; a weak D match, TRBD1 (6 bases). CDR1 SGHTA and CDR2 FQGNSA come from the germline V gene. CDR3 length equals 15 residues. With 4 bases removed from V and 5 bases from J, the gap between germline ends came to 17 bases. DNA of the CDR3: TGTGCCAGCAGCTCCACAGGGTCCGGTCGGGAGACCCAGTACTTC. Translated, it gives CASSSTGSGRETQYF.

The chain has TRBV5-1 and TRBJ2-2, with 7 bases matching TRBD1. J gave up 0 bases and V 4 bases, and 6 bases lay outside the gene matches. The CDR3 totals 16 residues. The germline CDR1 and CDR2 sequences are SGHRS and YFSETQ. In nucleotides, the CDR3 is TGCGCCAGCAGCCGAGGACAGGTCGCGAACACCGGGGAGCTGTTTTTT. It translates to CASSRGQVANTGELFF.

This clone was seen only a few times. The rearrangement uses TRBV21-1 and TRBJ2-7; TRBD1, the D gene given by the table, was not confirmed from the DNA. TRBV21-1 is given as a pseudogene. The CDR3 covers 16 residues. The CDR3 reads CASSTEPRDRSYEQYF. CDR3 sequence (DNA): TGTGCCAGCAGCACGGAACCCCGGGACAGGTCCTACGAGCAGTACTTC.

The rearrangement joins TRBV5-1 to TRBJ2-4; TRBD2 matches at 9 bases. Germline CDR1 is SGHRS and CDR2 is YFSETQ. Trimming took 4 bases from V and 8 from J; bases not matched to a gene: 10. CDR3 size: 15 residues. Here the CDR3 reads CASSLAGGLFYIQYF. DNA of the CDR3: TGCGCCAGCAGCCTGGCGGGGGGGCTTTTCTACATTCAGTACTTC.